A selection of T cell receptor beta chains follows, all from one sample in a study of T cell changes during pregnancy in multiple sclerosis. This table comes from immunoSEQ multiplex PCR, and its TCRdb copy is limited to in-frame clones, with some not included. The sample lists about 99,000 clones, 85% to 95% occurring once. The sample in question was peripheral blood, obtained after pregnancy. Receptors originate from a female donor with multiple sclerosis, enrolled in a pregnancy study. Each CDR3 is given with its conserved first and last residue.

J	V	CDR3
TRBJ2-3	TRBV4-2	CASSVAGGTDTQYF
TRBJ1-1	TRBV19	CASSAYRNTEAFF
TRBJ1-1	TRBV2	CASSLTTRPSGFGAFF
TRBJ1-2	TRBV28	CASSYALRDGYTF
TRBJ1-5	TRBV18	CASSLGTAEANQPQHF
TRBJ2-1	TRBV4-1	CASSQSLAGNEQFF
TRBJ1-1	TRBV2	CASSQGQGWAFF
TRBJ1-5	TRBV15	CATSRFPRDKFPGGNQPQHF
TRBJ2-7	TRBV6-1	CASSETTSGSYEQYF
TRBJ1-2	TRBV7-2	CASSLRGPGYGYTF
TRBJ1-1	TRBV5-4	CASSQAWMVDTEAFF
TRBJ2-3	TRBV10-2	CASSLGLAGVDTQYF
TRBJ1-1	TRBV28	CASSLSPQGALAFF
TRBJ2-5	TRBV6-1	CASRRSTGYQETQYF
TRBJ2-7	TRBV19	CASNAQDRGLYEQYF
TRBJ1-1	TRBV19	CASSERRGTEAFF
TRBJ2-7	TRBV28	CASSSGLAGNYEQYF
TRBJ2-3	TRBV2	CASSEGGRAPTDTQYF
TRBJ2-7	TRBV5-5	CASSQSAGTGVLYEQYF
TRBJ2-1	TRBV15	CATSRVASSGEQFF
TRBJ2-5	TRBV28	CASSLGGTETQYF
TRBJ2-7	TRBV29-1	CSVSGGLPYEQYF
TRBJ2-5	TRBV19	CASSMWTGDFQETQYF
TRBJ1-1	TRBV9	CASSALQGQNTEAFF
TRBJ2-3	TRBV7-9	CASSLGQGRTDTQYF
TRBJ2-5	TRBV19	CASSIPGQGEETQYF
TRBJ1-2	TRBV7-2	CASSLGDQGMSGYTF
TRBJ1-3	TRBV7-9	CASSFRTDGNTIYF
TRBJ2-1	TRBV2	CASIPPLAGPFF
TRBJ1-5	TRBV7-9	CASSLQGSNQPQHF
TRBJ2-5	TRBV7-6	CASSLAWGGNYETQYF
TRBJ1-2	TRBV5-4	CASSVDSYGYTF
TRBJ1-5	TRBV28	CAGGERNSNQPQHF
TRBJ2-7	TRBV25-1	CASSEFGQGAEEQYF
TRBJ2-5	TRBV28	CASSPTTGTETQYF
TRBJ2-2	TRBV6-1	CASSEAGRGRLAPKAGELFF
TRBJ2-2	TRBV4-3	CASSQRVLQGRLGGELFF
TRBJ2-5	TRBV10-3	CAISESTSSGKETQYF
TRBJ2-7	TRBV5-8	CASSSEGANRLSYEQYF
TRBJ2-5	TRBV27	CASSSGLAGWGETQYF
TRBJ1-6	TRBV4-2	CASSQTGTELNSPLHF
TRBJ2-1	TRBV5-4	CASSLSSGGGYNEQFF
TRBJ1-1	TRBV28	CASRLVGWNTEAFF
TRBJ1-5	TRBV28	CASSLSRWQGERSNQPQHF
TRBJ2-1	TRBV19	CASSLAGISLYEQFF
TRBJ1-3	TRBV30	CAWSRDSGSGNTIYF
TRBJ1-1	TRBV5-1	CASSLGTGYVAFF
TRBJ2-7	TRBV7-3	CASSLTGLSYEQYF
TRBJ2-7	TRBV18	CASSPYSGTVGSYEQYF
TRBJ2-7	TRBV7-2	CASSLGGQGLYEQYF
TRBJ1-4	TRBV6-5	CASSYSRQNYEKLFF
TRBJ2-7	TRBV15	CATSRGLTSLQYEQYF
TRBJ1-2	TRBV14	CASSQDGRANYGYTF
TRBJ1-3	TRBV5-4	CASSSQGSGNTIYF